Below, one T cell receptor beta chain is given with its context. The table came from immunoSEQ multiplex PCR; TCRdb's copy has only in-frame clones and leaves some out. This sample has 110,000 or so clones, with 75% to 90% found just once. The V and J ends lost 5 bases and 3 bases, in that order; junction bases with no gene match: 6. Germline V gene data show CDR1 as SGHNT and CDR2 as YENEEA. The CDR3 length is 15 residues. The source of the sample is a study of blood T cell repertoires in COVID-19. This receptor was taken from a woman aged 60 to 75 with COVID-19, enrolled during active disease. Material: peripheral blood. The chain joins TRBV11-3 to TRBJ2-2, with 7 bases lining up with TRBD1. The CDR3 DNA is TGTGCCAGCAGCCTGACAGGGTTTCACACCGGGGAGCTGTTTTTT. This codes for CASSLTGFHTGELFF.